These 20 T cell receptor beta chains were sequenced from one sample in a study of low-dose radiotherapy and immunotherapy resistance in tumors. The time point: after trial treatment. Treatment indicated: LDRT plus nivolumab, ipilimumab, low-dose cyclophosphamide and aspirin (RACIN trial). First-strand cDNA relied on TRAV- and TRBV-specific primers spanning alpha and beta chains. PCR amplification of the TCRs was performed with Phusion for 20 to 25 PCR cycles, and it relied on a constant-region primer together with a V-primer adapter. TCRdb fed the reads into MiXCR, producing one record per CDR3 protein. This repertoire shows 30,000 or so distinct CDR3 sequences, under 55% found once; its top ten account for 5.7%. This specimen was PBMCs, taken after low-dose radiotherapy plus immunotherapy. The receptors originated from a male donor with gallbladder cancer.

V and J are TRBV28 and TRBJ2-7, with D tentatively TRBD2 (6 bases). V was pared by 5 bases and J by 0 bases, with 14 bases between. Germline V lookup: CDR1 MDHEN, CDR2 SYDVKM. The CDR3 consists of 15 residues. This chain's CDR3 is CASSPGGGTSYEQYF. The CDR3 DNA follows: TGTGCCAGCAGTCCGGGTGGGGGGACCTCCTACGAGCAGTACTTC.

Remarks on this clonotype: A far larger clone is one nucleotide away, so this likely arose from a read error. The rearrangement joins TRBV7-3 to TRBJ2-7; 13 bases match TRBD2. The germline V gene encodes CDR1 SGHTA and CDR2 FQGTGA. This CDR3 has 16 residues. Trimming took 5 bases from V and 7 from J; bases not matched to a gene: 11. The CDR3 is CASSRTGTSGVNEQYF. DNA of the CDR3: TGTGCCAGCAGCAGAACCGGGACTAGCGGGGTCAATGAGCAGTACTTC. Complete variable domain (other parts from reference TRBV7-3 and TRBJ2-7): GAGVSQTPSNKVTEKGKYVELRCDPISGHTALYWYRQSLGQGPEFLIYFQGTGAADDSGLPNDRFFAVRPEGSVSTLKIQRTERGDSAVYLCASSRTGTSGVNEQYFGPGTRLTVT.

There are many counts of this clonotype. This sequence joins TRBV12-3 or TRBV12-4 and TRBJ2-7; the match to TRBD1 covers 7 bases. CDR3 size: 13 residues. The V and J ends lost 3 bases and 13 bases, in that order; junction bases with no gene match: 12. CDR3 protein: CASSFAHDREAYF. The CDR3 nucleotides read TGTGCCAGCAGTTTCGCCCACGACAGGGAAGCTTACTTC.

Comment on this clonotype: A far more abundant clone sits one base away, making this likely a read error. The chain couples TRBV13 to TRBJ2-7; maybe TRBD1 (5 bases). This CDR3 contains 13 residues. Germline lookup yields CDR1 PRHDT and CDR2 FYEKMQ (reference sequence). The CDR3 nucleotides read TGTGTCAGCAGCGAGGCAGGGCGATACGAGCAGTACTTC. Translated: CVSSEAGRYEQYF.

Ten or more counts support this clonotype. The CDR3 nucleotides read TGTGCCAGCAGTTTGGGACAGGGTCTTTTCGGGACTACAGATACGCAGTATTTT. Its translation: CASSLGQGLFGTTDTQYF. V usage is TRBV28 and J usage is TRBJ2-3; 9 nucleotides match TRBD1. CDR1 is MDHEN, CDR2 SYDVKM, per germline. V was pared by 3 bases and J by 3 bases, with 13 bases of the junction left unmatched. The CDR3 loop spans 18 amino acids.

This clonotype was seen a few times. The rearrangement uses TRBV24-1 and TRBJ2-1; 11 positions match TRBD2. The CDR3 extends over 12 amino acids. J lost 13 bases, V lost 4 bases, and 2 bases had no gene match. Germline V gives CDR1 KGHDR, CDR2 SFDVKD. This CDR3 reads CATSEGLADQFF. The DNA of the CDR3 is TGTGCCACCAGTGAGGGACTAGCGGATCAGTTCTTC.

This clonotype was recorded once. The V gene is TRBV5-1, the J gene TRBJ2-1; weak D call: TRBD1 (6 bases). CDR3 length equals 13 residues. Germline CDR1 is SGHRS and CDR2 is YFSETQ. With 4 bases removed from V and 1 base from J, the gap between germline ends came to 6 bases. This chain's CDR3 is CASSQGSYNEQFF. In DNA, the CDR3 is TGCGCCAGCAGCCAGGGGTCCTACAATGAGCAGTTCTTC.

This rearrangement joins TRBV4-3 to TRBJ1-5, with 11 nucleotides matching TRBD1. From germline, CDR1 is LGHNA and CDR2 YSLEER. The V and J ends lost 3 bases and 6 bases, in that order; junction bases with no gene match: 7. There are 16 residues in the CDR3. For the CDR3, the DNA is TGCGCCAGCAGCCAGCCCGGGACAGGGGGTCGTCAGCCCCAGCATTTT. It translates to CASSQPGTGGRQPQHF.

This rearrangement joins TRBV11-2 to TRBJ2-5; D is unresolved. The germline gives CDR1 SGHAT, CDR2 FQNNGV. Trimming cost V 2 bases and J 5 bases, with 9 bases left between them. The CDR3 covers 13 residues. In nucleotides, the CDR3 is TGTGCCAGCAGCTTAAAGTTCCAGGAGACCCAGTACTTC. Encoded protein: CASSLKFQETQYF.

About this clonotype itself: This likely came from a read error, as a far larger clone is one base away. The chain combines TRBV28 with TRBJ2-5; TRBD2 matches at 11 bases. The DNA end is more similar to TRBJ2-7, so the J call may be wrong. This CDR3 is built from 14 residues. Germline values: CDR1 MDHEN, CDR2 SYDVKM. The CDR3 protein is CASGVTSGAYEQYF. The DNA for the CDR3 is TGTGCCAGCGGTGTGACTAGCGGGGCCTACGAGCAGTACTTC.

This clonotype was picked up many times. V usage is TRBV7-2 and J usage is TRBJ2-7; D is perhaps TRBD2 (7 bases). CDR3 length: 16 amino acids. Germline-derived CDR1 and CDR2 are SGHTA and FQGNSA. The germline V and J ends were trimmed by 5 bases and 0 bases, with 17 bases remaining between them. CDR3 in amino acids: CASSEPGGVSSYEQYF. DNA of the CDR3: TGTGCCAGCAGCGAGCCGGGGGGCGTCAGCTCCTACGAGCAGTACTTC.

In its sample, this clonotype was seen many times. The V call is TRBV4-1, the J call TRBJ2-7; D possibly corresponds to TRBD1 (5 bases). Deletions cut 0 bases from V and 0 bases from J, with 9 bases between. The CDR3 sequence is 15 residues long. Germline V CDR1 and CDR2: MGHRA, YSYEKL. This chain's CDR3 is CASSQDGASSYEQYF. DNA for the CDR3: TGCGCCAGCAGCCAAGATGGGGCTAGCTCCTACGAGCAGTACTTC.

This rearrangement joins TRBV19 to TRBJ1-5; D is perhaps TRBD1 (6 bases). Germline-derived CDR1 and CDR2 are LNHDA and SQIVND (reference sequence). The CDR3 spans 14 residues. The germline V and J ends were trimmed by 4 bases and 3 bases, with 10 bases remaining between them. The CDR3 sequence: CASSNTGSNQPQHF. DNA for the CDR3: TGTGCCAGTAGTAATACAGGGTCCAATCAGCCCCAGCATTTT.

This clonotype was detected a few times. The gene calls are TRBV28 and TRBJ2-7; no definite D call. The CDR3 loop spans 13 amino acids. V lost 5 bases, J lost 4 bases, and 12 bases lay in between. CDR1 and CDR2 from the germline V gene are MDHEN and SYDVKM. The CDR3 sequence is CASSPPPAYEQYF. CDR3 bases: TGTGCCAGCAGTCCCCCCCCGGCTTACGAGCAGTACTTC.

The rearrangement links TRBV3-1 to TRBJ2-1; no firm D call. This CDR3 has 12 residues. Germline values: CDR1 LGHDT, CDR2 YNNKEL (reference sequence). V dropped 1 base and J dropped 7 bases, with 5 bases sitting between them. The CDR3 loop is CASSQGGNEQFF. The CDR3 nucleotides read TGTGCCAGCAGCCAAGGTGGGAATGAGCAGTTCTTC.

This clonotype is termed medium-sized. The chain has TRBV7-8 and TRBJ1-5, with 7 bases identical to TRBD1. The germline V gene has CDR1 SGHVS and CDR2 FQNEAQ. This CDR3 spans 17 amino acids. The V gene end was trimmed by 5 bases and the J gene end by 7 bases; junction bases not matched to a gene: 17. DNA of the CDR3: TGTGCCAGCAGCAACGATAAGATAGAACAGGGGATCCAGCCCCAGCATTTT. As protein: CASSNDKIEQGIQPQHF.

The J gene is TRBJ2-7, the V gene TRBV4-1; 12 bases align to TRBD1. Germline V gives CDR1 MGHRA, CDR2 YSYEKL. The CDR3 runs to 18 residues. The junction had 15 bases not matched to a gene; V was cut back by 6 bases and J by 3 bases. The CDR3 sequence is CASRLNTGTGGGSYEQYF. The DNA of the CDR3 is TGCGCCAGCAGACTAAATACCGGGACAGGGGGCGGCAGCTACGAGCAGTACTTC.

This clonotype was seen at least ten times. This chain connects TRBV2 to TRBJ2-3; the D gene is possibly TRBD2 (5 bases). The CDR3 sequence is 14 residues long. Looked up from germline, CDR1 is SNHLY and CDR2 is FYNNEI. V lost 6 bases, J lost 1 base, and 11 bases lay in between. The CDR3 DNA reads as TGTGCCAGCAGACTAGAATTTCGCACAGATACGCAGTATTTT. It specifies CASRLEFRTDTQYF.

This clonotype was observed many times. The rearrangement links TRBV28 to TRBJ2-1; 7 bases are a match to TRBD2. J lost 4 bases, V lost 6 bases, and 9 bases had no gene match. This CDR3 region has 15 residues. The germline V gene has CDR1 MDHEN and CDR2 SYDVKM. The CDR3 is CASSSTLAVYNEQFF. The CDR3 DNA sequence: TGTGCCAGCAGCTCGACTCTAGCGGTATACAATGAGCAGTTCTTC.

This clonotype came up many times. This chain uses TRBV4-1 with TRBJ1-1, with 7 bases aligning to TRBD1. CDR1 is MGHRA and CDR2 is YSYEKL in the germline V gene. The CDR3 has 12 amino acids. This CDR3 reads CAAGTDNTEAFF. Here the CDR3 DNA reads TGCGCGGCCGGGACAGACAACACTGAAGCTTTCTTT.